These 20 T cell receptor beta chains were all obtained from the same sample, sequenced in a study. TCRdb recomputed calls from the 5' RACE reads with MiXCR, one row per CDR3 protein. Among some 37,000 distinct CDR3 sequences listed, around 18% were seen once. The sequenced material came from naive CD4+ T cells sorted from a lymph node. Subset defined: naive CD4+ T cells, CD4+CD45RA+CD25-. Receptors originate from a female donor with breast cancer.

The chain links TRBV12-5 to TRBJ2-1; 9 bases are a match to TRBD2. CDR1 is LGHNT and CDR2 is FRNRAP in the germline V gene. V was clipped by 7 bases and J by 9 bases; unmatched bases: 16. The CDR3 extends over 16 amino acids. CDR3 DNA sequence: TGTGCTAGTGCCTTGCGAGTGGCGGGAGGGCCGAGTGAGCAGTTCTTC. Translated, it gives CASALRVAGGPSEQFF.

The table lists this clonotype with a few counts. An end of the junction does not agree with germline; a read error may underlie this. This chain joins TRBV7-2 and TRBJ2-7; 13 bases are shared with TRBD2. The CDR3 runs to 14 residues. Germline-derived CDR1 and CDR2 are SGHTA and FQGNSA. The CDR3 DNA follows: TGTGCCAGCAGCCCAGGGACTAGCGGGATGGTAAAGAACTTC. Residues: CASSPGTSGMVKNF.

The chain links TRBV20-1 to TRBJ1-3; D is ambiguous. Trimming pared 3 bases from V and 2 bases from J, leaving 14 bases between. The CDR3 consists of 15 residues. CDR1 and CDR2 (germline): DFQATT, SNEGSKA (reference sequence). CDR3: CSASRTSTTGNTIYF. CDR3 in DNA: TGCAGTGCTAGCAGAACCTCGACCACTGGAAACACCATATATTTT.

A few counts support this clonotype. The rearrangement uses TRBV5-1 and TRBJ1-1; 8 nucleotides line up with TRBD1. Looked up from germline, CDR1 is SGHRS and CDR2 is YFSETQ. This CDR3 is built from 14 residues. The V and J ends lost 5 bases and 2 bases, in that order; junction bases with no gene match: 5. The CDR3 nucleotides read TGCGCCAGCAGGGGACAGGCCTCCAACACTGAAGCTTTCTTT. Its protein product is CASRGQASNTEAFF. Looking up the rest from reference TRBV5-1 and TRBJ1-1 gives the full variable domain: KAGVTQTPRYLIKTRGQQVTLSCSPISGHRSVSWYQQTPGQGLQFLFEYFSETQRNKGNFPGRFSGRQFSNSRSEMNVSTLELGDSALYLCASRGQASNTEAFFGQGTRLTVV.

This clonotype was observed at least ten times. The rearrangement joins TRBV7-2 to TRBJ1-5; 7 bases line up with TRBD1. J lost 5 bases, V lost 3 bases, and 1 base had no gene match. Germline V gene data show CDR1 as SGHTA and CDR2 as FQGNSA. The CDR3 spans 13 residues. For the CDR3, the DNA is TGTGCCAGCAGCTTTGGACAGGATCAGCCCCAGCATTTT. Translating it yields CASSFGQDQPQHF.

In this sample, this clonotype turned up many times. The genes are TRBV5-1 and TRBJ1-1; D gene uncertain. V lost 4 bases and J lost 11, with 18 bases in between. The CDR3 is 13 amino acids. Per germline, CDR1 SGHRS and CDR2 YFSETQ. The chain's CDR3 is CASSLTFSEAAFF. DNA of the CDR3: TGCGCCAGCAGCCTCACATTCAGCGAGGCGGCTTTCTTT.

In this sample, this clonotype turned up many times. The gene calls are TRBV5-1 and TRBJ2-1, with D tentatively TRBD1 (6 bases). The germline V gene has CDR1 SGHRS and CDR2 YFSETQ. CDR3 length: 15 residues. Trimming removed 5 bases at V and 2 bases at J, with 14 bases between. The CDR3 reads CASSPRDTTYNEQFF. The CDR3 nucleotides read TGCGCCAGCAGTCCCAGGGACACTACCTACAATGAGCAGTTCTTC.

This clonotype was seen more than once but under ten times. The chain employs TRBV7-2 and TRBJ2-2; no definite D call. CDR1 and CDR2 (germline): SGHTA, FQGNSA. V lost 3 bases and J 4 bases, leaving 9 bases between the germline ends. The CDR3 length is 14 residues. This CDR3 is CASSFFISTGELFF. CDR3 DNA sequence: TGTGCCAGCAGCTTCTTTATCAGCACCGGGGAGCTGTTTTTT.

At least ten counts were recorded for this clonotype. The chain combines TRBV7-8 with TRBJ1-1; D is undetermined. The CDR3 runs to 14 residues. V lost 4 bases, J lost 7 bases, and 16 bases lay in between. Germline CDR1 reads SGHVS; CDR2 reads FQNEAQ. The CDR3 nucleotides are TGTGCCAGCAGCTCCCAGCCCCCCTCGGGTGAAGCTTTCTTT. This translates into CASSSQPPSGEAFF.

This clonotype occurred a few times. The chain links TRBV7-2 to TRBJ1-4, with D perhaps matching TRBD1 (5 bases). Germline CDR1 is SGHTA and CDR2 is FQGNSA. Trimming removed 5 bases at V and 7 bases at J, with 14 bases between. The length of the CDR3 is 14 residues. The CDR3 loop reads CASSRRGNGEKLFF. The CDR3 nucleotides read TGTGCCAGCAGCCGACGGGGGAATGGTGAAAAACTGTTTTTT.

V usage is TRBV24-1 and J usage is TRBJ2-7, with 7 bases aligning to TRBD1. Germline V gene sequence: CDR1 KGHDR, CDR2 SFDVKD. The CDR3 consists of 12 residues. Trimming at V came to 5 bases and at J to 6 bases, leaving 3 bases not matched to a gene. DNA for the CDR3: TGTGCCACCAGTGGACAGGGTGTCGAGCAGTACTTC. It is translated as CATSGQGVEQYF.

A few counts support this clonotype. The J gene is TRBJ2-3, the V gene TRBV5-1; possibly TRBD2 for D (6 bases). Trimming removed 4 bases from V and 0 bases from J, with 15 bases in between. This CDR3 contains 16 residues. From germline, CDR1 is SGHRS and CDR2 YFSETQ. CDR3 protein: CASSTQAGASTDTQYF. Here the CDR3 DNA reads TGCGCCAGCAGCACCCAAGCGGGCGCTAGCACAGATACGCAGTATTTT.

For the CDR3, the DNA is TGTGCCAGCAGCTTGAAGTGGTGGGGCTACACCTTC. This codes for CASSLKWWGYTF. The V gene is TRBV5-6, the J gene TRBJ1-2; D not certain. Germline values: CDR1 SGHDT, CDR2 YYEEEE. V gave up 1 base and J gave up 8 bases, with 9 bases separating them. The CDR3 spans 12 residues.

This clonotype was found many times. The V call is TRBV4-1, the J call TRBJ1-4; D gene unclear. V lost 0 bases and J lost 6, with 8 bases in between. This CDR3 comprises 14 residues. Looked up from germline, CDR1 is MGHRA and CDR2 is YSYEKL. DNA of the CDR3: TGCGCCAGCAGCCAAGATCCGTTAGATGAAAAACTGTTTTTT. Amino acid sequence: CASSQDPLDEKLFF.

The V call is TRBV2, the J call TRBJ1-5, with D possibly matching TRBD1 (5 bases). The V end was cut by 3 bases, the J end by 4 bases, with 10 bases between. CDR1 is SNHLY and CDR2 is FYNNEI in the germline V gene. CDR3 length: 14 amino acids. Here the CDR3 reads CASSDGQGNQPQHF. CDR3 bases: TGTGCCAGCAGTGATGGGCAGGGTAATCAGCCCCAGCATTTT.

This clonotype was detected a few times. The rearrangement uses TRBV20-1 and TRBJ2-7; the D gene is possibly TRBD1 (5 bases). The CDR3 has 12 amino acids. The germline CDR1 and CDR2 sequences are DFQATT and SNEGSKA (reference sequence). V shed 5 bases and J shed 3 bases, with 11 bases lying between them. The CDR3 DNA reads TGCAGTGCTCCCGACAGATTCTACGAGCAGTACTTC. Its translation: CSAPDRFYEQYF.

As concerns this clonotype: The junction shows a germline mismatch at one end, possibly a read error. The chain links TRBV20-1 to TRBJ2-3; TRBD2 matches at 8 bases. CDR1 is DFQATT, CDR2 SNEGSKA, per germline (reference sequence). The CDR3 runs 14 residues. The CDR3 nucleotides are TGCAGTGCTGGAGAGCGGGGGCTCACAGATACGCAGTATTTT. Translation: CSAGERGLTDTQYF.

This clonotype was detected only a few times. The genes are TRBV7-3 and TRBJ2-2; D unresolved. The V gene lost 2 bases and the J gene lost 3 bases, with 10 bases spanning the gap. Germline-derived CDR1 and CDR2 are SGHTA and FQGTGA. There are 15 residues in the CDR3. The CDR3 is CASSLDRGDTGELFF. The CDR3, as DNA: TGTGCCAGCAGCTTAGACCGCGGTGACACCGGGGAGCTGTTTTTT.

This clonotype has more than one count but fewer than ten. This chain joins TRBV14 and TRBJ2-7; D possibly corresponds to TRBD2 (6 bases). The CDR3 length is 14 residues. Germline CDR1 and CDR2: SGHDN and FVKESK. With 4 bases removed from V and 3 bases from J, the gap between germline ends came to 13 bases. CDR3 in amino acids: CASSPTLGGYEQYF. The CDR3 nucleotides are TGTGCCAGCAGCCCCACCCTCGGGGGCTACGAGCAGTACTTC.

Points on this clonotype: A clone one base away is much larger, so this may be a read error. The final CDR3 position lacks the conserved phenylalanine or tryptophan, pointing to a likely read error. The chain uses TRBV20-1 and TRBJ2-7; no reliable D call. CDR1 is DFQATT and CDR2 is SNEGSKA in the germline V gene (reference sequence). The CDR3 length is 12 residues. The V end lost 3 bases, the J end lost 2 bases, and 8 bases lay between the germline ends. The DNA for the CDR3 is TGCAGTGCTAGTTCCGGACCCTACGAGCAGTACCTC. This codes for CSASSGPYEQYL.